The 31 T cell receptor beta chains in this list originate from one sample, sequenced in a study of blood T cell repertoires in COVID-19. Assay used: immunoSEQ multiplex PCR; TCRdb lists only in-frame clones, some missing. The data show 200,000 to 300,000 clones, roughly 86% seen once. Sequencing input: PBMCs or T cells enriched from blood (not recorded which). Receptor source: a woman under 30 who had recovered from COVID-19.

The J gene is TRBJ2-1, the V gene TRBV14; 7 bases are shared with TRBD2. CDR1 and CDR2 from the germline V gene are SGHDN and FVKESK. There are 15 residues in the CDR3. J gave up 5 bases and V 6 bases, and 10 bases lay outside the gene matches. The CDR3 DNA sequence: TGTGCCAGCAGAAAAACGGGAGGAGGTGACAATGAGCAGTTCTTC. Protein: CASRKTGGGDNEQFF.

Only a few counts were recorded for this clone. This chain links TRBV29-1 with TRBJ2-7; 12 bases map to TRBD2. The CDR3 covers 17 residues. V lost 0 bases to trimming and J lost 7 bases; unmatched junction nucleotides: 13. The germline gives CDR1 SQVTM, CDR2 ANQGSEA. For the CDR3, the DNA is TGCAGCGTTGAAGAGTTAGCTAGCGGGAGGGCCACCCAAGAGCAGTACTTC. It codes for CSVEELASGRATQEQYF.

This clone appeared a single time. The chain joins TRBV7-6 to TRBJ1-6; unclear D gene. In germline, CDR1 is SGHVS, CDR2 FNYEAQ. V lost 5 bases, J lost 7 bases, and 9 bases lay in between. CDR3 length equals 13 residues. CDR3 residues: CASSEDGNSPLHF. CDR3 bases: TGTGCCAGCAGCGAAGATGGCAATTCACCCCTCCACTTT.

The chain recombines TRBV5-1 with TRBJ2-5, with no clear D. This CDR3 is 12 amino acids long. V shed 6 bases and J shed 3 bases, with 9 bases lying between them. Germline V gene lookup returns CDR1 SGHRS and CDR2 YFSETQ. The CDR3 loop reads CASTRGEETQYF. The CDR3 bases are TGCGCCAGCACTCGCGGCGAAGAGACCCAGTACTTC.

This chain connects TRBV27 to TRBJ2-2, with TRBD1 matching 9 bases. CDR3 length: 15 residues. The V gene's germline CDR1 is MNHEY and CDR2 SMNVEV (reference sequence). After removal of 5 bases from V and 3 bases from J, the junction contained 4 bases not matched to a gene. The CDR3 DNA reads TGTGCCAGCAGTAAGGGACAGGGAGACACCGGGGAGCTGTTTTTT. Its protein is CASSKGQGDTGELFF.

As concerns this clone: Other DNA sequences in the sample encode the same CDR3. The gene calls are TRBV10-3 and TRBJ2-5; TRBD2 is a possible D gene (5 bases). The CDR3 covers 14 residues. V was cut by 3 bases and J by 2 bases, with 10 bases left in between. The germline V gene has CDR1 ENHRY and CDR2 SYGVKD. The CDR3 bases are TGTGCCATCAGTGATAGAACGGGGCAAGAGACCCAGTACTTC. Translating it yields CAISDRTGQETQYF.

This chain joins TRBV27 and TRBJ2-5; 9 positions agree with TRBD1. The V gene end was trimmed by 4 bases and the J gene end by 4 bases; junction bases not matched to a gene: 13. There are 17 residues in the CDR3. Germline loops: CDR1 MNHEY, CDR2 SMNVEV (reference sequence). CDR3 loop: CASSSPEGQGWRETQYF. CDR3 nucleotides: TGTGCCAGCAGTTCCCCGGAGGGACAGGGCTGGAGAGAGACCCAGTACTTC.

This sequence joins TRBV19 and TRBJ2-4, with 11 bases that match TRBD2. The germline CDR1 and CDR2 sequences are LNHDA and SQIVND (reference sequence). Trimming took 5 bases from V and 2 from J; bases not matched to a gene: 8. The CDR3 has 17 residues. CDR3 sequence (DNA): TGTGCCAGTAGTTGGGCTAGCGGGAGGAGCACCAAAAACATTCAGTACTTC. Protein sequence: CASSWASGRSTKNIQYF.

This clone was seen more than once but under ten times. This chain connects TRBV6-1 to TRBJ1-5, with 12 nucleotides matching TRBD1. Germline V gene lookup returns CDR1 MNHNS and CDR2 SASEGT. The CDR3 length is 16 residues. V shed 4 bases, J shed 5 bases, and the junction held 6 bases outside the gene matches. The DNA for the CDR3 is TGTGCCAGCAGTGGACCGGGACAGGGGGCAGATCAGCCCCAGCATTTT. Protein sequence: CASSGPGQGADQPQHF.

This clone is a singleton in its sample. The chain links TRBV30 to TRBJ1-2, with D possibly being TRBD1 (6 bases). The CDR3 spans 15 residues. V lost 2 bases, J lost 7 bases, and 20 bases lay in between. CDR1 and CDR2 from the germline V gene are GTSNPN and SVGIG (reference sequence). The CDR3 sequence: CAWSPALRGARGYTF. The DNA for the CDR3 is TGTGCCTGGAGTCCAGCTCTTCGGGGGGCGCGTGGCTACACCTTC. The full variable domain, completed using reference TRBV30 and TRBJ1-2, is SQTIHQWPATLVQPVGSPLSLECTVEGTSNPNLYWYRQAAGRGLQLLFYSVGIGQISSEVPQNLSASRPQDRQFILSSKKLLLSDSGFYLCAWSPALRGARGYTFGSGTRLTVV.

The gene calls are TRBV9 and TRBJ2-2; 9 nucleotides line up with TRBD2. V shed 3 bases and J 7 bases; nucleotides not matched to a gene: 7. Germline CDR1 reads SGDLS; CDR2 reads YYNGEE. CDR3 size: 15 residues. The CDR3 DNA reads TGTGCCAGCAGCGAGGCGGGGGGGCCAAGCGGGGAGCTGTTTTTT. This encodes CASSEAGGPSGELFF.

This chain joins TRBV4-3 and TRBJ2-6; D possibly corresponds to TRBD1 (7 bases). The germline CDR1 and CDR2 sequences are LGHNA and YSLEER. Trimming removed 3 bases at V and 0 bases at J, with 15 bases between. The CDR3 is 18 amino acids. The CDR3 is CASSHETGTHSGANVLTF. CDR3 DNA: TGCGCCAGCAGCCATGAGACAGGGACTCACTCTGGGGCCAACGTCCTGACTTTC.

The chain joins TRBV7-2 to TRBJ2-5; possible D gene TRBD2, 5 bases. The CDR3 runs to 13 residues. Per germline, CDR1 SGHTA and CDR2 FQGNSA. V was clipped by 5 bases and J by 2 bases, with 9 bases between them. CDR3 sequence reads: CASSPDFQETQYF. The CDR3 nucleotides are TGTGCCAGCAGCCCGGACTTTCAAGAGACCCAGTACTTC.

The V gene is TRBV11-2, the J gene TRBJ1-3; possible D gene TRBD1, 6 bases. Trimming stripped 6 bases from V and 4 bases from J, with 10 bases between. Germline CDR1 and CDR2: SGHAT and FQNNGV. The CDR3 runs to 13 residues. CDR3 coding DNA: TGTGCCAGCAGGGGGACATCCGGAAACACCATATATTTT. Amino acid sequence: CASRGTSGNTIYF.

V and J are TRBV3-1 (or the pseudogene TRBV3-2) and TRBJ2-7, with D perhaps matching TRBD2 (6 bases). CDR1 LGHDT and CDR2 YNNKEL come from the germline V gene (reference sequence). The length of the CDR3 is 15 residues. The V end lost 3 bases, the J end lost 1 base, and 13 bases lay between the germline ends. CDR3 region: CASSHSRDLSYEQYF. The CDR3 nucleotides are TGTGCCAGCAGCCATTCCCGGGACTTATCCTACGAGCAGTACTTC.

J is TRBJ2-1 and V is TRBV10-1, with 8 bases aligning to TRBD2. V shed 4 bases and J 9 bases; nucleotides not matched to a gene: 17. The germline gives CDR1 WNHNN, CDR2 SYGVQD (reference sequence). The CDR3 sequence is 17 residues long. The DNA of the CDR3 is TGCGCCAGCAGTGGCCCGGTCGCGGGAGGCCGAGGTAGTGAGCAGTTCTTC. Its protein is CASSGPVAGGRGSEQFF.

This rearrangement joins TRBV9 to TRBJ2-1; 7 bases agree with TRBD1. Germline V gene sequence: CDR1 SGDLS, CDR2 YYNGEE. The junction had 5 bases not matched to a gene; V was cut back by 3 bases and J by 2 bases. This CDR3 has 15 residues. The CDR3 loop reads CASSGGQAAYNEQFF. The CDR3 region has the DNA TGTGCCAGCAGCGGCGGACAGGCTGCCTACAATGAGCAGTTCTTC.

The rearrangement links TRBV28 to TRBJ1-5; D uncertain. Trimming stripped 1 base from V and 2 bases from J, with 18 bases between. Germline loops: CDR1 MDHEN, CDR2 SYDVKM. CDR3 length: 18 residues. The CDR3 DNA sequence: TGTGCCAGCAGTTTATACCCTCAAGGGTTGGGAGGCAATCAGCCCCAGCATTTT. This sequence encodes CASSLYPQGLGGNQPQHF.

The V gene is TRBV4-3, the J gene TRBJ1-2; 9 nucleotides agree with TRBD1. V lost 0 bases to trimming and J lost 4 bases; unmatched junction nucleotides: 3. The germline V gene has CDR1 LGHNA and CDR2 YSLEER. The CDR3 runs 15 residues. The DNA of the CDR3 is TGCGCCAGCAGCCAAGATGGGGACAGGGCCTATGGCTACACCTTC. Its translation: CASSQDGDRAYGYTF.

The V gene is TRBV7-3, the J gene TRBJ1-3, with 11 bases aligning to TRBD1. The CDR3 is made up of 15 amino acids. Germline V gene lookup returns CDR1 SGHTA and CDR2 FQGTGA. The junction had 0 bases not matched to a gene; V was cut back by 3 bases and J by 2 bases. CDR3 nucleotide sequence: TGTGCCAGCAGCTTGGACAGGGGGCCTGGAAACACCATATATTTT. This gives the protein CASSLDRGPGNTIYF.

The chain couples TRBV6-2 or TRBV6-3 to TRBJ2-1, with 10 bases aligning to TRBD1. The CDR3 spans 13 residues. Trimming took 5 bases from V and 15 from J; bases not matched to a gene: 10. The germline gives CDR1 MNHEY, CDR2 SVGEGT. CDR3 sequence (DNA): TGTGCCAGCAGTGGGACAGGGGTTTTCCGCTTGTTCTTC. It codes for CASSGTGVFRLFF.

The V gene is TRBV7-2, the J gene TRBJ2-7; 8 nucleotides agree with TRBD2. In germline, CDR1 is SGHTA, CDR2 FQGNSA. There are 16 residues in the CDR3. Trimming removed 1 base from V and 6 bases from J; junction bases left unmatched: 11. The CDR3 sequence: CASSLDWLAGLGEQYF. The CDR3 nucleotides are TGTGCCAGCAGCTTAGATTGGTTAGCGGGACTGGGCGAGCAGTACTTC. Full variable domain (remainder filled in from reference TRBV7-2 and TRBJ2-7): GAGVSQSPSNKVTEKGKDVELRCDPISGHTALYWYRQSLGQGLEFLIYFQGNSAPDKSGLPSDRFSAERTGGSVSTLTIQRTQQEDSAVYLCASSLDWLAGLGEQYFGPGTRLTVT.

This clone was counted a few times. The chain carries TRBV4-3 and TRBJ2-2; D is possibly TRBD2 (6 bases). CDR1 is LGHNA and CDR2 is YSLEER in the germline V gene. The CDR3 spans 17 residues. V was pared by 1 base and J by 1 base, with 13 bases between. Here the CDR3 reads CASSQVGRGRNTGELFF. The CDR3 bases are TGCGCCAGCAGCCAAGTCGGTCGGGGGAGGAACACCGGGGAGCTGTTTTTT.

The gene calls are TRBV7-9 and TRBJ1-4; D gene unclear. Germline V gene data show CDR1 as SEHNR and CDR2 as FQNEAQ (reference sequence). The CDR3 loop spans 16 amino acids. Trimming pared 2 bases from V and 0 bases from J, leaving 10 bases between. The CDR3 DNA sequence: TGTGCCAGCAGCTTATCCAATACTGCAACTAATGAAAAACTGTTTTTT. This sequence encodes CASSLSNTATNEKLFF.

J is TRBJ2-1 and V is TRBV5-5; D is ambiguous. Deletions cut 2 bases from V and 5 bases from J, with 2 bases between. The CDR3 is 11 residues long. In germline, CDR1 is SGHKS, CDR2 YYEKEE (reference sequence). This CDR3 is CASSFNNEQFF. DNA of the CDR3: TGTGCCAGCAGCTTTAACAATGAGCAGTTCTTC.

The V and J genes are TRBV6-2 or TRBV6-3 and TRBJ2-2; no firm D call. Germline loops: CDR1 MNHEY, CDR2 SVGEGT. Trimming cost V 1 base and J 4 bases, with 4 bases left between them. There are 13 residues in the CDR3. The CDR3 region is CASSYFSTGELFF. The DNA for the CDR3 is TGTGCCAGCAGTTACTTCAGCACCGGGGAGCTGTTTTTT.

The chain uses TRBV9 and TRBJ2-5; the D gene is possibly TRBD1 (6 bases). CDR3 length: 15 amino acids. V was pared by 4 bases and J by 2 bases, with 15 bases between. Per the germline V gene, CDR1 is SGDLS and CDR2 is YYNGEE. CDR3 in DNA: TGTGCCAGCAGCCCGAGGTGGACAGTGCAAGAGACCCAGTACTTC. Amino acid sequence: CASSPRWTVQETQYF.

This rearrangement joins TRBV30 to TRBJ2-3; 7 bases are a match to TRBD2. Germline V lookup: CDR1 GTSNPN, CDR2 SVGIG (reference sequence). J gave up 0 bases and V 1 base, and 1 base lay outside the gene matches. This CDR3 comprises 14 residues. CDR3 DNA: TGTGCCTGGAGTGGACTAGCTAGCACAGATACGCAGTATTTT. Translated: CAWSGLASTDTQYF.

The chain employs TRBV9 and TRBJ1-6; no clear D gene. This CDR3 is built from 16 residues. The germline V and J ends were trimmed by 0 bases and 6 bases, with 13 bases remaining between them. Per the germline V gene, CDR1 is SGDLS and CDR2 is YYNGEE. The CDR3 DNA reads TGTGCCAGCAGCGTAGCTACAAAAGGAGCTAATTCACCCCTCCACTTT. Translation gives CASSVATKGANSPLHF.

The chain recombines TRBV28 with TRBJ2-7; 9 nucleotides line up with TRBD1. The ends lost 2 bases at V and 5 bases at J; junction bases unmatched: 4. Germline CDR1 MDHEN, CDR2 SYDVKM. The CDR3 spans 14 residues. CDR3 sequence reads: CASSLRGQGHEQYF. The CDR3 DNA is TGTGCCAGCAGTTTAAGGGGACAGGGCCACGAGCAGTACTTC.

This clone was seen a handful of times. V gene TRBV7-2 combines with J gene TRBJ2-1; 12 bases align to TRBD1. Germline V gene lookup returns CDR1 SGHTA and CDR2 FQGNSA. CDR3 length: 15 residues. The trim removed 5 bases at V and 7 bases at J, leaving 6 bases unmatched. The CDR3 is CASSAGTGGRNEQFF. The CDR3, as DNA: TGTGCCAGCAGCGCCGGGACAGGGGGCCGGAATGAGCAGTTCTTC.